The 25 T cell receptor beta chains below come from one sample, sequenced in a study of monozygotic twins with inflammatory bowel disease. TCRdb reprocessed the 5' RACE reads, with one entry per CDR3 protein and no DNA. Recorded for this sample: over 350,000 distinct CDR3 sequences. Sequenced: blood. The receptor source for this set is a human donor with ulcerative colitis or Crohn's disease, or a healthy co-twin of an affected twin (not recorded which).

The J gene is TRBJ2-2, the V gene TRBV2; the D gene TCRdb calls, TRBD1, cannot be checked with no DNA. The CDR3 is 15 residues long. CDR1 is SNHLY and CDR2 is FYNNEI in the germline V gene. CDR3 in amino acids: CASSATGVLTGELFF.

The chain uses TRBV24-1 and TRBJ2-7; TCRdb's assignment of TRBD2 cannot be checked, as there is no DNA. Germline CDR1 and CDR2: KGHDR and SFDVKD. CDR3 length: 15 amino acids. The CDR3 sequence: CATSDQGGLTGEQYF.

The gene calls are TRBV7-3 and TRBJ1-1. In germline, CDR1 is SGHTA, CDR2 FQGTGA. There are 13 residues in the CDR3. The CDR3 region is CASSLRANVEAFF.

V and J are TRBV7-8 and TRBJ1-1; the TRBD1 assignment by TCRdb is unverifiable without DNA. This CDR3 region has 13 residues. Germline lookup yields CDR1 SGHVS and CDR2 FQNEAQ. The CDR3: CASSPPDRDRAFF.

CDR3 in amino acids: CASRHRGSLDTGELFF. The chain couples TRBV11-2 to TRBJ2-2; absent DNA, TCRdb's TRBD1 call cannot be checked. The CDR3 contains 16 residues. From germline, CDR1 is SGHAT and CDR2 FQNNGV.

The rearrangement uses TRBV15 and TRBJ1-1; TCRdb's assignment of TRBD1 cannot be checked, as there is no DNA. This CDR3 comprises 16 residues. CDR1 and CDR2 from the germline V gene are LNHNV and YYDKDF (reference sequence). The CDR3 protein is CATSREARGMNTEAFF.

CDR3 sequence reads: CAWKGTSFIQGYTF. The J gene is TRBJ1-2, the V gene TRBV30. CDR1 and CDR2 (germline): GTSNPN, SVGIG (reference sequence). The CDR3 contains 14 residues.

The V call is TRBV24-1, the J call TRBJ1-5. The germline CDR1 and CDR2 sequences are KGHDR and SFDVKD. CDR3 length: 14 amino acids. CDR3 protein: CATCAPLSNQPQHF.

The J gene is TRBJ2-1, the V gene TRBV5-1; TCRdb returns TRBD1, unconfirmable since there is no DNA. The CDR3 consists of 15 residues. Per germline, CDR1 SGHRS and CDR2 YFSETQ. This chain's CDR3 is CASSDGSGGHNEQFF.

The chain joins TRBV20-1 to TRBJ2-3; checking the TCRdb D call of TRBD1 is not possible without DNA. This CDR3 comprises 14 residues. CDR1 and CDR2 (germline): DFQATT, SNEGSKA (reference sequence). The CDR3 sequence is CSVKGRGRTDTQYF.

This chain links TRBV4-3 with TRBJ2-3; TCRdb proposes TRBD2, but this gene call is untestable without DNA. Germline V gene data show CDR1 as LGHNA and CDR2 as YSLEER. The CDR3 runs 16 residues. Here the CDR3 reads CASSQGRDLVADTQYF.

The chain links TRBV6-5 to TRBJ2-2. The CDR3 sequence is 15 residues long. CDR1 is MNHEY, CDR2 SVGAGI, per germline. The CDR3 here is CASSYPGSNTGELFF.

The J gene is TRBJ2-2, the V gene TRBV6-5; TCRdb calls TRBD2, which cannot be checked without DNA. CDR3 length: 18 residues. The germline gives CDR1 MNHEY, CDR2 SVGAGI. The CDR3 reads CASSSDQLAGVTTGELFF.

The chain recombines TRBV18 with TRBJ1-5; TCRdb proposes TRBD1, but this gene call is untestable without DNA. The CDR3 extends over 15 amino acids. Per the germline V gene, CDR1 is KGHSH and CDR2 is LQKENI. The CDR3 reads CASSPRQGQNQPQHF.

This chain links TRBV19 with TRBJ2-2; TCRdb's assignment of TRBD2 cannot be checked, as there is no DNA. This CDR3 has 20 amino acids. Per germline, CDR1 LNHDA and CDR2 SQIVND (reference sequence). The CDR3 here is CASNFGEPTILAGRTGELFF.

The V call is TRBV27, the J call TRBJ2-3; TCRdb names TRBD2, which stays unverified in the absence of DNA. From germline, CDR1 is MNHEY and CDR2 SMNVEV (reference sequence). The CDR3 has 16 residues. The CDR3 region is CASSLPGSGGTDTQYF.

This chain connects TRBV19 to TRBJ2-1; TCRdb's D call, TRBD1, is unchecked because there is no DNA. Germline lookup yields CDR1 LNHDA and CDR2 SQIVND (reference sequence). The CDR3 extends over 18 amino acids. CDR3 sequence: CASSSPGTLHGSYNEQFF.

This chain joins TRBV28 and TRBJ1-1; TCRdb selects TRBD1, and the lack of DNA leaves this call unchecked. The CDR3 consists of 15 residues. In germline, CDR1 is MDHEN, CDR2 SYDVKM. The CDR3 here is CASSLRQSMNTEAFF.

The rearrangement joins TRBV5-1 to TRBJ2-7. The germline gives CDR1 SGHRS, CDR2 YFSETQ. This CDR3 spans 12 amino acids. CDR3 amino acids: CASGLPAREQYF.

This chain joins TRBV19 and TRBJ1-2; the D gene TCRdb calls, TRBD1, cannot be checked with no DNA. In germline, CDR1 is LNHDA, CDR2 SQIVND (reference sequence). The CDR3 is 14 amino acids. The CDR3 sequence: CASQRDRGNYGYTF.

J is TRBJ2-3 and V is TRBV24-1; TCRdb's assignment of TRBD1 cannot be checked, as there is no DNA. This CDR3 comprises 14 residues. In germline, CDR1 is KGHDR, CDR2 SFDVKD. The chain's CDR3 is CATRPNDSPYTQYF.

This sequence joins TRBV20-1 and TRBJ2-3; the TCRdb call, TRBD1, lacks DNA for checking. The germline gives CDR1 DFQATT, CDR2 SNEGSKA (reference sequence). The CDR3 loop spans 14 amino acids. CDR3 region: CSANRGSATDTQYF.

The V and J genes are TRBV7-9 and TRBJ2-3; TCRdb designates TRBD2, a call that cannot be tested without DNA. The germline CDR1 and CDR2 sequences are SEHNR and FQNEAQ (reference sequence). The length of the CDR3 is 15 residues. CDR3 sequence: CASTASGSSTDTQYF. The full variable domain, its missing parts supplied by reference TRBV7-9 and TRBJ2-3, is DTGVSQNPRHKITKRGQNVTFRCDPISEHNRLYWYRQTLGQGPEFLTYFQNEAQLEKSRLLSDRFSAERPKGSFSTLEIQRTEQGDSAMYLCASTASGSSTDTQYFGPGTRLTVL.

The chain recombines TRBV5-1 with TRBJ1-2; as DNA is missing, the TRBD1 call by TCRdb cannot be tested. This CDR3 region has 18 residues. Germline loops: CDR1 SGHRS, CDR2 YFSETQ. This CDR3 is CASSLGGLTGGLRYGYTF.

V and J are TRBV11-2 and TRBJ2-3; TCRdb names TRBD1, which stays unverified in the absence of DNA. Germline-derived CDR1 and CDR2 are SGHAT and FQNNGV. The CDR3 is 16 residues long. The CDR3 loop is CASSLDQRGRTDTQYF.